A single sample gave rise to the 27 T cell receptor beta chains below, sequenced in a study of blood T cell repertoires in COVID-19. The table came from immunoSEQ multiplex PCR; TCRdb's copy has only in-frame clones and leaves some out. The sample has about 220,000 clones; roughly 87% are singletons. The material sequenced was PBMCs or T cells enriched from blood (not recorded which). These receptors were collected from a woman between 25 and 40 years old with acute COVID-19.

The chain combines TRBV7-6 with TRBJ1-6; D remains ambiguous. The CDR3 consists of 12 residues. The V end was cut by 5 bases, the J end by 9 bases, with 8 bases between. Germline V CDR1 and CDR2: SGHVS, FNYEAQ. The CDR3 coding sequence is TGTGCCAGCAGCGGTCCGAGTTCACCCCTCCACTTT. The encoded protein is CASSGPSSPLHF.

V gene TRBV2 combines with J gene TRBJ1-4; 7 nucleotides align to TRBD1. Germline V gene sequence: CDR1 SNHLY, CDR2 FYNNEI. The CDR3 sequence is 17 residues long. The V and J ends lost 5 bases and 0 bases, in that order; junction bases with no gene match: 9. CDR3 protein: CASSNGQAFATNEKLFF. For the CDR3, the DNA is TGTGCCAGCAGTAACGGACAGGCCTTTGCAACTAATGAAAAACTGTTTTTT.

The chain combines TRBV30 with TRBJ2-5; D might be TRBD1 (6 bases). Looked up from germline, CDR1 is GTSNPN and CDR2 is SVGIG (reference sequence). The CDR3 is 15 residues long. V gave up 0 bases and J gave up 4 bases, with 15 bases separating them. This chain's CDR3 is CAWSVRQGLGETQYF. In DNA form, the CDR3 reads TGTGCCTGGAGTGTACGGCAGGGGTTGGGAGAGACCCAGTACTTC.

In DNA, the CDR3 is TGTGCCAGCAGTTCCCATGAGGGGGCGCGAGGCTACACCTTC. Its translation: CASSSHEGARGYTF. The gene calls are TRBV27 and TRBJ1-2, with 7 nucleotides matching TRBD1. CDR1 MNHEY and CDR2 SMNVEV come from the germline V gene (reference sequence). Trimming cost V 4 bases and J 8 bases; bases outside gene matches: 10. The CDR3 totals 14 residues.

The chain has TRBV11-2 and TRBJ1-5; D ambiguous. Trimming stripped 1 base from V and 3 bases from J, with 10 bases between. The CDR3 totals 15 residues. Germline values: CDR1 SGHAT, CDR2 FQNNGV. CDR3 amino acids: CASSLGLQNNQPQHF. Written as DNA, the CDR3 is TGTGCCAGCAGCTTAGGGTTGCAGAACAATCAGCCCCAGCATTTT.

The table lists this clone with a few counts. The chain couples TRBV7-6 to TRBJ1-4, with D possibly TRBD1 on 6 matching bases. Looked up from germline, CDR1 is SGHVS and CDR2 is FNYEAQ. V was cut by 1 base and J by 4 bases, with 10 bases left in between. The CDR3 covers 15 residues. CDR3 in DNA: TGTGCCAGCAGCTTAGATGCAGGGGATAATGAAAAACTGTTTTTT. Protein sequence: CASSLDAGDNEKLFF.

CDR3 region: CASSQDPGQGRDQPQHF. In nucleotides, the CDR3 is TGCGCCAGCAGCCAAGATCCCGGACAGGGTAGAGATCAGCCCCAGCATTTT. The rearrangement joins TRBV4-1 to TRBJ1-5; 8 positions match TRBD1. Per the germline V gene, CDR1 is MGHRA and CDR2 is YSYEKL. The V segment lost 0 bases and the J segment 5 bases; nucleotides outside the gene matches: 9. This CDR3 comprises 17 residues.

The gene calls are TRBV27 and TRBJ1-5; unclear D gene. Germline V lookup: CDR1 MNHEY, CDR2 SMNVEV (reference sequence). The CDR3 spans 16 residues. V was shortened by 4 bases and J by 0 bases, with 13 bases between the two germline ends. CDR3: CASSSRTDYSNQPQHF. In nucleotides, the CDR3 is TGTGCCAGCAGTTCTAGGACGGACTATAGCAATCAGCCCCAGCATTTT.

The V gene is TRBV7-9, the J gene TRBJ1-2; the D is unclear. CDR3 size: 14 residues. V lost 5 bases and J 8 bases, leaving 18 bases between the germline ends. CDR1 SEHNR and CDR2 FQNEAQ come from the germline V gene (reference sequence). CDR3 in DNA: TGTGCCAGCAGCGGTAGCCCCCTTGCAGAAGGCTACACCTTC. Protein: CASSGSPLAEGYTF.

V usage is TRBV2 and J usage is TRBJ2-7; D is perhaps TRBD1 (6 bases). The CDR3 totals 13 residues. Germline V CDR1 and CDR2: SNHLY, FYNNEI. Between the trimmed V and J ends, which lost 8 bases and 3 bases, there was a span of 14 bases. For the CDR3, the DNA is TGTGCCAGCTATTCCAGGGGCAGCTACGAGCAGTACTTC. Encoded protein: CASYSRGSYEQYF.

The chain couples TRBV2 to TRBJ1-1; tentatively, D is TRBD1 (5 bases). The CDR3 runs to 13 residues. V lost 5 bases and J lost 3, with 10 bases in between. In germline, CDR1 is SNHLY, CDR2 FYNNEI. CDR3 loop: CASSPGSHTEAFF. The CDR3 DNA reads as TGTGCCAGCAGTCCAGGGTCTCACACTGAAGCTTTCTTT.

The chain combines TRBV7-9 with TRBJ1-1; TRBD1 might be the D (5 bases). This CDR3 has 15 residues. V was cut by 5 bases and J by 5 bases, with 18 bases left in between. Germline assignment: CDR1 SEHNR and CDR2 FQNEAQ (reference sequence). This CDR3 reads CASSPQGAPRTEAFF. For the CDR3, the DNA is TGTGCCAGCAGCCCGCAAGGGGCTCCCAGGACTGAAGCTTTCTTT.

The V call is TRBV7-9, the J call TRBJ1-5, with 10 positions matching TRBD1. The V and J ends lost 4 bases and 2 bases, in that order; junction bases with no gene match: 8. This CDR3 comprises 17 residues. The germline gives CDR1 SEHNR, CDR2 FQNEAQ (reference sequence). Written as DNA, the CDR3 is TGTGCCAGCAGCTGGGGACAGGGGAATTCGGGCAATCAGCCCCAGCATTTT. This translates into CASSWGQGNSGNQPQHF.

A few counts support this clone. The V gene is TRBV30, the J gene TRBJ2-2; the match to TRBD1 covers 11 bases. CDR1 is GTSNPN, CDR2 SVGIG, per germline (reference sequence). The CDR3 loop spans 15 amino acids. The ends lost 4 bases at V and 3 bases at J; junction bases unmatched: 4. The CDR3 protein is CAWNQGQGDTGELFF. The CDR3 region has the DNA TGTGCCTGGAACCAGGGACAGGGGGACACCGGGGAGCTGTTTTTT.

This chain connects TRBV5-1 to TRBJ2-3, with D unclear. Per germline, CDR1 SGHRS and CDR2 YFSETQ. Trimming removed 0 bases from V and 2 bases from J, with 13 bases in between. The CDR3 sequence is 16 residues long. CDR3 nucleotides: TGCGCCAGCAGCTTGGCCATGGAAGGAGACACAGATACGCAGTATTTT. Its protein is CASSLAMEGDTDTQYF. Full variable domain (outside the CDR3, taken from reference TRBV5-1 and TRBJ2-3): KAGVTQTPRYLIKTRGQQVTLSCSPISGHRSVSWYQQTPGQGLQFLFEYFSETQRNKGNFPGRFSGRQFSNSRSEMNVSTLELGDSALYLCASSLAMEGDTDTQYFGPGTRLTVL.

The gene calls are TRBV15 and TRBJ1-2, with TRBD1 as a possible D gene (6 bases). The CDR3 totals 14 residues. Trimming removed 0 bases at V and 7 bases at J, with 12 bases between. The germline CDR1 and CDR2 sequences are LNHNV and YYDKDF (reference sequence). The CDR3 protein is CATSRDLTGSGYTF. As DNA, the CDR3 is TGTGCCACCAGCAGAGATCTTACAGGGTCTGGCTACACCTTC.

The J gene is TRBJ1-2, the V gene TRBV25-1; TRBD1 matches 8 bases. With 0 bases clipped from V and 6 bases from J, the junction kept 6 bases outside the gene matches. CDR1 is MGHDK and CDR2 is SYGVNS in the germline V gene. The length of the CDR3 is 15 residues. The CDR3 reads CASSEYLGQGDGYTF. The CDR3 region has the DNA TGTGCCAGCAGTGAATATCTCGGACAGGGAGATGGCTACACCTTC.

This chain joins TRBV27 and TRBJ2-3; D is perhaps TRBD2 (5 bases). The V end lost 2 bases, the J end lost 6 bases, and 9 bases lay between the germline ends. In germline, CDR1 is MNHEY, CDR2 SMNVEV (reference sequence). This CDR3 has 13 amino acids. The CDR3 DNA follows: TGTGCCAGCAGTTTAGAGAGAGGGGATACGCAGTATTTT. Encoded protein: CASSLERGDTQYF.

CDR3 coding DNA: TGTGCCAGCAGCATACAGGAATCTACTAATGAAAAACTGTTTTTT. Translating it yields CASSIQESTNEKLFF. The chain uses TRBV7-6 and TRBJ1-4; tentative D call: TRBD1 (5 bases). Germline V gives CDR1 SGHVS, CDR2 FNYEAQ. The V and J ends lost 5 bases and 2 bases respectively, with 12 bases between them. The CDR3 covers 15 residues.

This chain links TRBV15 with TRBJ1-3; no definite D call. V dropped 1 base and J dropped 11 bases, with 18 bases sitting between them. Germline-derived CDR1 and CDR2 are LNHNV and YYDKDF (reference sequence). The CDR3 sequence is 15 residues long. CDR3 in DNA: TGTGCCACCAGCAGAGCCTCCCAGGACTCTCTCGCCATATATTTT. Its protein is CATSRASQDSLAIYF.

In DNA, the CDR3 is TGTGCTAGTGGTTTGGGGGACAAAGTTTACGAGCAGTACTTC. Translation: CASGLGDKVYEQYF. The chain combines TRBV12-5 with TRBJ2-7; the D gene is possibly TRBD1 (6 bases). Per the germline V gene, CDR1 is LGHNT and CDR2 is FRNRAP. The CDR3 sequence is 14 residues long. Trimming shortened V by 1 base and J by 4 bases, and 11 bases separated the two germline ends.

The chain uses TRBV19 and TRBJ1-1, with D tentatively TRBD1 (6 bases). CDR1 LNHDA and CDR2 SQIVND come from the germline V gene (reference sequence). V lost 5 bases and J lost 11, with 18 bases in between. The CDR3 sequence is 13 residues long. The chain's CDR3 is CASSGRTDRRAFF. For the CDR3, the DNA is TGTGCCAGTAGTGGAAGGACAGATAGGAGGGCTTTCTTT.

J is TRBJ2-2 and V is TRBV19; 8 bases are a match to TRBD2. CDR3 length equals 18 residues. V shed 3 bases, J shed 4 bases, and the junction held 13 bases outside the gene matches. Germline CDR1 LNHDA, CDR2 SQIVND (reference sequence). For the CDR3, the DNA is TGTGCCAGTAGTATTAGGGTATCGGGGGGGCGTGGCACCGGGGAGCTGTTTTTT. Its translation is CASSIRVSGGRGTGELFF.

This sequence joins TRBV30 and TRBJ2-5; TRBD2 aligns across 13 bases. This CDR3 region has 15 residues. The V gene's germline CDR1 is GTSNPN and CDR2 SVGIG (reference sequence). The trim removed 3 bases at V and 5 bases at J, leaving 6 bases unmatched. CDR3 in DNA: TGTGCCTGGAGCAGACTAGCGGGGGGCGGGGAGACCCAGTACTTC. Translation: CAWSRLAGGGETQYF.

This clone has more than one count but fewer than ten. The V and J genes are TRBV11-2 and TRBJ1-1; D gene uncertain. This CDR3 comprises 15 residues. V lost 5 bases and J 2 bases, leaving 15 bases between the germline ends. The germline CDR1 and CDR2 sequences are SGHAT and FQNNGV. CDR3 protein: CASSHPGFRNTEAFF. In DNA form, the CDR3 reads TGTGCCAGCAGCCACCCCGGGTTCCGAAACACTGAAGCTTTCTTT.

The chain carries TRBV7-9 and TRBJ2-3; 11 bases align to TRBD2. Unmatched junction bases numbered 13, after V lost 6 bases and J lost 11 bases. CDR3 length: 15 amino acids. Germline assignment: CDR1 SEHNR and CDR2 FQNEAQ (reference sequence). The CDR3 sequence is CASSFSGGAGRGQYF. CDR3 nucleotides: TGTGCCAGCAGTTTTAGCGGGGGGGCCGGTCGTGGGCAGTATTTT.

The rearrangement links TRBV5-1 to TRBJ2-7; D possibly corresponds to TRBD1 (7 bases). CDR1 is SGHRS and CDR2 is YFSETQ in the germline V gene. V shed 4 bases and J shed 1 base, with 21 bases lying between them. The CDR3 length is 17 residues. Written as DNA, the CDR3 is TGCGCCAGCAGCAACTTAGGCGGGACAGATTCTTCCTACGAGCAGTACTTC. The encoded protein is CASSNLGGTDSSYEQYF.